The 32 T cell receptor beta chains presented below share a single source sample, sequenced in a study of persistence of HIV-infected CD4 T cells. Stimulation used around 9.1 ug/mL lysate from CMV-infected fibroblasts. Sorting selected CD4+ T cells upregulating both CD40 ligand and CD69. The libraries were made with immunoSEQ version 4 in survey mode. The method was immunoSEQ multiplex PCR; TCRdb's version includes in-frame clones alone and lacks a portion of them. The data hold more than 15,000 clones, with about 80% observed a single time. These TCRs are of unknown antigen specificity. This material consisted of CD4+ T cells sorted from PBMCs after roughly 18-hour stimulation, taken from a patient who received antiretroviral therapy. The receptors shown here come from an adult man with HIV who was CMV-seropositive.

This rearrangement joins TRBV30 to TRBJ1-6; TRBD1 is a possible D gene (5 bases). CDR1 GTSNPN and CDR2 SVGIG come from the germline V gene (reference sequence). The length of the CDR3 is 14 residues. Trimming pared 4 bases from V and 4 bases from J, leaving 11 bases between. The CDR3 loop reads CAWNFRAYNSPLHF. DNA for the CDR3: TGTGCCTGGAATTTCAGGGCTTATAATTCACCCCTCCACTTT.

This clone turned up a few times. The V and J genes are TRBV12-3 or TRBV12-4 and TRBJ2-7, with unresolved D. The CDR3 extends over 12 amino acids. The V end lost 3 bases, the J end lost 3 bases, and 6 bases lay between the germline ends. The CDR3 nucleotides are TGTGCCAGCAGTTTTCTCAGCTACGAGCAGTACTTC. This translates into CASSFLSYEQYF.

V usage is TRBV28 and J usage is TRBJ2-1; either TRBD1 or TRBD2 may fit D (6 bases each). Germline loops: CDR1 MDHEN, CDR2 SYDVKM. V was trimmed by 4 bases and J by 1 base, leaving 11 bases between them. The CDR3 is 15 residues long. The CDR3 sequence is CASSSQGRSYNEQFF. CDR3 bases: TGTGCCAGCAGTTCTCAGGGGAGGTCCTACAATGAGCAGTTCTTC.

This clone was picked up a small number of times. The V gene is TRBV19, the J gene TRBJ1-5, with D unclear. Germline CDR1 LNHDA, CDR2 SQIVND (reference sequence). Trimming removed 5 bases at V and 7 bases at J, with 12 bases between. This CDR3 is 13 amino acids long. The CDR3 region has the DNA TGTGCCAGTAGTGTCGGTTTGGACCAGCCCCAGCATTTT. Protein: CASSVGLDQPQHF.

This clone came up a few times. This chain links TRBV2 with TRBJ1-6, with D tentatively TRBD1 (5 bases). Germline V CDR1 and CDR2: SNHLY, FYNNEI. The CDR3 consists of 14 residues. V was pared by 5 bases and J by 9 bases, with 14 bases between. The CDR3 here is CASSRETRGSPLHF. CDR3 coding DNA: TGTGCCAGCAGTCGCGAGACGAGGGGTTCACCCCTCCACTTT.

The gene calls are TRBV5-8 and TRBJ2-2; D is perhaps TRBD1 (5 bases). Germline V gene sequence: CDR1 SGHTS, CDR2 YDEGEE. V lost 4 bases and J lost 4, with 14 bases in between. This CDR3 is 15 amino acids long. The DNA of the CDR3 is TGTGCCAGCAGCCGTCGGGCAGGGCCCACCGGGGAGCTGTTTTTT. It yields the protein CASSRRAGPTGELFF. The full variable domain, with the rest looked up from reference TRBV5-8 and TRBJ2-2, is EAGVTQSPTHLIKTRGQQATLRCSPISGHTSVYWYQQALGLGLQFLLWYDEGEERNRGNFPPRFSGRQFPNYSSELNVNALELEDSALYLCASSRRAGPTGELFFGEGSRLTVL.

This chain connects TRBV5-4 to TRBJ2-3; D uncertain. The V and J ends lost 3 bases and 9 bases respectively, with 11 bases between them. The CDR3 covers 12 residues. Germline V gene data show CDR1 as SGHNT and CDR2 as YYREEE (reference sequence). This CDR3 is CASSWQGDTQYF. In DNA form, the CDR3 reads TGTGCCAGCAGCTGGCAAGGCGACACGCAGTATTTT. Full variable domain (missing parts from reference TRBV5-4 and TRBJ2-3): ETGVTQSPTHLIKTRGQQVTLRCSSQSGHNTVSWYQQALGQGPQFIFQYYREEENGRGNFPPRFSGLQFPNYSSELNVNALELDDSALYLCASSWQGDTQYFGPGTRLTVL.

This chain links TRBV9 with TRBJ2-1; a weak D match, TRBD1 (6 bases). Germline-derived CDR1 and CDR2 are SGDLS and YYNGEE. The CDR3 sequence is 18 residues long. V was trimmed by 0 bases and J by 3 bases, leaving 19 bases between them. The CDR3 spells CASSVELVRGRGYNEQFF. In nucleotides, the CDR3 is TGTGCCAGCAGCGTAGAACTAGTAAGGGGCAGGGGCTACAATGAGCAGTTCTTC. Full variable domain (missing parts from reference TRBV9 and TRBJ2-1): DSGVTQTPKHLITATGQRVTLRCSPRSGDLSVYWYQQSLDQGLQFLIQYYNGEERAKGNILERFSAQQFPDLHSELNLSSLELGDSALYFCASSVELVRGRGYNEQFFGPGTRLTVL.

The chain combines TRBV6-5 with TRBJ2-2, with TRBD1 matching 7 bases. From germline, CDR1 is MNHEY and CDR2 SVGAGI. The CDR3 covers 15 residues. V gave up 5 bases and J gave up 0 bases; unmatched junction bases: 3. The CDR3: CASSHDRANTGELFF. In DNA, the CDR3 is TGTGCCAGCAGTCACGACAGGGCGAACACCGGGGAGCTGTTTTTT.

This CDR3 reads CASTPRTGGKDTQYF. The CDR3 coding sequence is TGTGCCAGTACGCCCAGGACAGGGGGCAAAGATACGCAGTATTTT. The chain uses TRBV19 and TRBJ2-3; 11 positions match TRBD1. The junction had 8 bases not matched to a gene; V was cut back by 7 bases and J by 5 bases. CDR3 length: 15 residues. Per germline, CDR1 LNHDA and CDR2 SQIVND (reference sequence).

V gene TRBV7-9 combines with J gene TRBJ2-3; TRBD1 matches 8 bases. Germline V lookup: CDR1 SEHNR, CDR2 FQNEAQ (reference sequence). V trimming: 6 bases; J trimming: 6 bases; junction bases outside the gene matches: 8. The CDR3 has 14 amino acids. The CDR3 DNA follows: TGTGCCAGCAGTTATTCAGGGGGCGCGGATACGCAGTATTTT. Protein product: CASSYSGGADTQYF.

The J gene is TRBJ1-2, the V gene TRBV27; 8 positions match TRBD1. J lost 8 bases, V lost 5 bases, and 13 bases had no gene match. The CDR3 covers 15 residues. Germline-derived CDR1 and CDR2 are MNHEY and SMNVEV (reference sequence). DNA of the CDR3: TGTGCCAGCAGTCCCTCCGCGCAGGGGGCAGGGGGCTACACCTTC. Translation gives CASSPSAQGAGGYTF.

The chain couples TRBV15 to TRBJ2-3; D not resolved. There are 15 residues in the CDR3. Trimming pared 1 base from V and 0 bases from J, leaving 8 bases between. Per the germline V gene, CDR1 is LNHNV and CDR2 is YYDKDF (reference sequence). CDR3 sequence (DNA): TGTGCCACCAGCAGAGCGGCAGAGAGCACAGATACGCAGTATTTT. Its protein is CATSRAAESTDTQYF.

The count of this clone is one. This chain uses TRBV7-6 with TRBJ2-2, with 10 bases lining up with TRBD1. The CDR3 covers 15 residues. Germline V gene data show CDR1 as SGHVS and CDR2 as FNYEAQ. J lost 5 bases, V lost 5 bases, and 5 bases had no gene match. As DNA, the CDR3 is TGTGCCAGCAGCAGACAGGGGGCTGGTACCGGGGAGCTGTTTTTT. Translation gives CASSRQGAGTGELFF.

The rearrangement uses TRBV6-6 and TRBJ2-2, with a tentative D call TRBD2 (6 bases). This CDR3 has 15 residues. Germline assignment: CDR1 MNHNY and CDR2 SVGAGI (reference sequence). Deletions cut 4 bases from V and 0 bases from J, with 9 bases between. CDR3 coding DNA: TGTGCCAGCAGTTTCCCGGGGGCGAACACCGGGGAGCTGTTTTTT. This encodes CASSFPGANTGELFF.

The chain uses TRBV7-2 and TRBJ2-2; D tentatively reads TRBD1 or TRBD2 (5 bases each). V lost 3 bases to trimming and J lost 4 bases, with 9 bases between them. The CDR3 length is 14 residues. Germline CDR1 SGHTA, CDR2 FQGNSA. CDR3 loop: CASSFSGTTGELFF. As DNA, the CDR3 is TGTGCCAGCAGCTTCTCCGGGACCACCGGGGAGCTGTTTTTT.

The rearrangement joins TRBV30 to TRBJ2-3; 8 bases match TRBD2. This CDR3 has 16 amino acids. The germline V gene has CDR1 GTSNPN and CDR2 SVGIG (reference sequence). With 2 bases clipped from V and 4 bases from J, the junction kept 11 bases outside the gene matches. The CDR3 sequence: CAWSSGGGLGADTQYF. The CDR3 coding sequence is TGTGCCTGGAGTTCCGGGGGGGGCCTCGGGGCAGATACGCAGTATTTT.

This clone was counted a few times. This chain uses TRBV24-1 with TRBJ2-3; D not resolved. Deletions cut 4 bases from V and 2 bases from J, with 21 bases between. CDR3 length equals 18 residues. Germline-derived CDR1 and CDR2 are KGHDR and SFDVKD. The CDR3 region has the DNA TGTGCCACCAGTGACAGACCCGACAAGTGGCTGGCCACAGATACGCAGTATTTT. It translates to CATSDRPDKWLATDTQYF.

The chain couples TRBV18 to TRBJ2-3; 9 bases map to TRBD2. The V gene end was trimmed by 2 bases and the J gene end by 6 bases; junction bases not matched to a gene: 15. Germline lookup yields CDR1 KGHSH and CDR2 LQKENI. The CDR3 is made up of 18 amino acids. The CDR3, as DNA: TGTGCCAGCTCACCAGAGGCCCCGGGACTAGCTTTTCGGGATACGCAGTATTTT. Translated: CASSPEAPGLAFRDTQYF.

A word on this clone: Other nucleotide sequences from this sample produce the same CDR3. The chain combines TRBV6-6 with TRBJ2-1; TRBD2 matches at 9 bases. In germline, CDR1 is MNHNY, CDR2 SVGAGI (reference sequence). V gave up 8 bases and J gave up 4 bases; unmatched junction bases: 6. This CDR3 is 14 amino acids long. CDR3 protein: CASRGGGAYNEQFF. In DNA form, the CDR3 reads TGTGCCAGCCGGGGCGGGGGGGCTTACAATGAGCAGTTCTTC.

The gene calls are TRBV4-1 and TRBJ1-3; D might be TRBD1 (6 bases). Germline CDR1 MGHRA, CDR2 YSYEKL. This CDR3 has 19 residues. V lost 0 bases and J 3 bases, leaving 21 bases between the germline ends. The CDR3 coding sequence is TGCGCCAGCAGCCAAGATGCAAATTCACCGGGGGCGTATGGAAACACCATATATTTT. It encodes CASSQDANSPGAYGNTIYF.

The J gene is TRBJ1-3, the V gene TRBV18, with D possibly matching TRBD1 (5 bases). V gave up 7 bases and J gave up 2 bases, with 15 bases separating them. CDR1 is KGHSH and CDR2 is LQKENI in the germline V gene. The length of the CDR3 is 15 residues. Here the CDR3 reads CASYEGQRAGNTIYF. The CDR3 nucleotides are TGTGCCAGCTATGAGGGGCAGCGTGCTGGAAACACCATATATTTT.

The genes are TRBV3-1 (or the pseudogene TRBV3-2) and TRBJ1-6, with 9 nucleotides matching TRBD1. V lost 4 bases to trimming and J lost 9 bases; unmatched junction nucleotides: 10. CDR3 length equals 16 residues. In germline, CDR1 is LGHDT, CDR2 YNNKEL (reference sequence). The CDR3 sequence is CASSPFGQGFPSPLHF. The CDR3 DNA reads TGTGCCAGCAGCCCCTTCGGACAGGGGTTCCCTTCACCCCTCCACTTT.

V is TRBV15 and J is TRBJ1-4; unclear D gene. Germline loops: CDR1 LNHNV, CDR2 YYDKDF (reference sequence). This CDR3 spans 14 amino acids. The V end lost 0 bases, the J end lost 5 bases, and 7 bases lay between the germline ends. The CDR3 loop reads CATSRDLGNEKLFF. As DNA, the CDR3 is TGTGCCACCAGCAGAGATCTTGGGAATGAAAAACTGTTTTTT. The entire variable domain, with the rest obtained from reference TRBV15 and TRBJ1-4, is as follows: DAMVIQNPRYQVTQFGKPVTLSCSQTLNHNVMYWYQQKSSQAPKLLFHYYDKDFNNEADTPDNFQSRRPNTSFCFLDIRSPGLGDTAMYLCATSRDLGNEKLFFGSGTQLSVL.

CDR3 coding DNA: TGTGCCAGCAGTGCTGGGGCCGGGGAGCTGTTTTTT. Its translation: CASSAGAGELFF. The chain recombines TRBV25-1 with TRBJ2-2; D not resolved. Germline V lookup: CDR1 MGHDK, CDR2 SYGVNS. The CDR3 totals 12 residues. Trimming shortened V by 4 bases and J by 6 bases, and 6 bases separated the two germline ends.

The CDR3 is CASSQSGGLITDTQYF. DNA of the CDR3: TGTGCCAGCAGCCAGTCGGGGGGGCTGATCACAGATACGCAGTATTTT. The chain combines TRBV4-2 with TRBJ2-3; 8 nucleotides match TRBD2. Germline V CDR1 and CDR2: LGHNA, YNFKEQ. The V gene end was trimmed by 3 bases and the J gene end by 2 bases; junction bases not matched to a gene: 7. The CDR3 consists of 16 residues.

V and J are TRBV24-1 and TRBJ2-7; no definite D call. The CDR3 contains 13 residues. With 6 bases removed from V and 0 bases from J, the gap between germline ends came to 8 bases. Germline V gene data show CDR1 as KGHDR and CDR2 as SFDVKD. The CDR3 loop is CATSSTDSYEQYF. The CDR3 bases are TGTGCCACCAGTTCTACGGACTCCTACGAGCAGTACTTC.

The chain is built from TRBV5-1 and TRBJ1-5, with 10 bases aligning to TRBD1. The V gene's germline CDR1 is SGHRS and CDR2 YFSETQ. This CDR3 is 14 amino acids long. The junction had 5 bases not matched to a gene; V was cut back by 4 bases and J by 7 bases. The CDR3 sequence is CASSPGTGEQPQHF. In nucleotides, the CDR3 is TGCGCCAGCAGCCCCGGGACAGGGGAACAGCCCCAGCATTTT.

The genes are TRBV6-4 and TRBJ1-2; 7 bases align to TRBD1. The CDR3 sequence is 14 residues long. Germline CDR1 and CDR2: MRHNA and SNTAGT. V gave up 6 bases and J gave up 2 bases; unmatched junction bases: 6. The CDR3 protein is CASSPETGNYGYTF. CDR3 bases: TGTGCCAGCAGCCCCGAGACAGGGAACTATGGCTACACCTTC.

This sequence joins TRBV2 and TRBJ1-2, with 7 bases identical to TRBD1. J was trimmed by 6 bases and V by 5 bases; bases with no gene match: 15. The CDR3 contains 16 residues. Per germline, CDR1 SNHLY and CDR2 FYNNEI. Here the CDR3 reads CASSLTAQGQQDGYTF. The DNA for the CDR3 is TGTGCCAGCAGTCTCACCGCCCAGGGACAGCAGGATGGCTACACCTTC. The full variable domain, its missing parts supplied by reference TRBV2 and TRBJ1-2, is EPEVTQTPSHQVTQMGQEVILRCVPISNHLYFYWYRQILGQKVEFLVSFYNNEISEKSEIFDDQFSVERPDGSNFTLKIRSTKLEDSAMYFCASSLTAQGQQDGYTFGSGTRLTVV.

This sequence joins TRBV5-4 and TRBJ1-2; TRBD1 matches 7 bases. CDR1 and CDR2 from the germline V gene are SGHNT and YYREEE (reference sequence). After removal of 4 bases from V and 6 bases from J, the junction contained 12 bases not matched to a gene. This CDR3 is built from 15 residues. DNA of the CDR3: TGTGCCAGCAGCCCCCGAGCCGCCGGGACAGATGGCTACACCTTC. This encodes CASSPRAAGTDGYTF.

The chain uses TRBV5-1 and TRBJ1-1; TRBD1 might be the D (5 bases). Germline V gives CDR1 SGHRS, CDR2 YFSETQ. Trimming shortened V by 4 bases and J by 7 bases, and 20 bases separated the two germline ends. The CDR3 is made up of 15 amino acids. CDR3 amino acids: CASSTGTEWTSEAFF. CDR3 coding DNA: TGCGCCAGCAGCACCGGGACCGAATGGACAAGTGAAGCTTTCTTT.